The sample holds a few counts of the clone carrying this T cell receptor (beta chain). Its cognate antigen is unknown. The sample comes from a study of T cells in localized non-small cell lung cancer. Whole-study results and caveats: The greatest T cell clonality was found in uninvolved adjacent lung (higher than in tumor). Those with higher blood T cell density had longer overall survival. Median around 60 top-100 tumor clones were shared with paired adjacent lung. Because only a single region of the tumor was sequenced, heterogeneity remains possible.

V shed 3 bases, J shed 8 bases, and the junction held 6 bases outside the gene matches. CDR1 and CDR2 (germline): LNHDA, SQIVND (reference sequence). This CDR3 spans 14 amino acids. Libraries were prepared by immunoSEQ multiplex PCR; TCRdb keeps only in-frame clonotypes and omits some of them. This sample has over 20,000 clones, with around 88% found just once. The chain uses TRBV19 and TRBJ2-2; TRBD1 agrees at 7 bases. The starting material was peripheral blood, obtained before any cancer treatment. This TCR came from an older female donor with stage I lung adenocarcinoma. CDR3 bases: TGTGCCAGTAGTATGAGACAGGGTTCGGGGGAGCTGTTTTTT. Translating it yields CASSMRQGSGELFF.